These 29 T cell receptor beta chains originate from one sample sequenced in a study of CD8+CD57+ T cells in acquired aplastic anemia. The TCR beta profiling, which covered VDJ combination and CDR3 sequence, was carried out using genomic DNA as the template. TCRdb processed the reads anew with MiXCR; each CDR3 protein has one entry. This sample has around 200,000 distinct CDR3 sequences, with 55% to 65% found just once. By flow cytometry, patients selected for sequencing had shown an expansion of CD8+CD57+ cells. Material for sequencing was sorted CD4+, CD8+, or CD8+CD57+ T cells (not recorded which) from PBMCs. The receptor source for this set is a human donor with aplastic anemia.

This clonotype turned up a few times. V usage is TRBV7-2 and J usage is TRBJ1-1; TRBD1 matches at 8 bases. Trimming cost V 5 bases and J 4 bases; bases outside gene matches: 6. Germline CDR1 SGHTA, CDR2 FQGNSA. CDR3 length equals 14 residues. For the CDR3, the DNA is TGTGCCAGCAGCACACAGGGGGAAGGCACTGAAGCTTTCTTT. Amino acid sequence: CASSTQGEGTEAFF.

The rearrangement joins TRBV7-3 to TRBJ2-2; 9 nucleotides agree with TRBD1. The length of the CDR3 is 16 residues. V trimming: 4 bases; J trimming: 1 base; junction bases outside the gene matches: 4. Germline V gives CDR1 SGHTA, CDR2 FQGTGA. In DNA, the CDR3 is TGTGCCAGCAGCTGGGGACAGGGTTTGAACACCGGGGAGCTGTTTTTT. The encoded protein is CASSWGQGLNTGELFF.

V gene TRBV15 combines with J gene TRBJ2-1; D is ambiguous. V lost 1 base, J lost 0 bases, and 13 bases lay in between. Germline CDR1 and CDR2: LNHNV and YYDKDF (reference sequence). The length of the CDR3 is 17 residues. Here the CDR3 DNA reads TGTGCCACCAGCAGAGTACCTAAGGAGAGCTCCTACAATGAGCAGTTCTTC. Translation: CATSRVPKESSYNEQFF.

The rearrangement joins TRBV24-1 to TRBJ2-7, with D hard to call. The CDR3 length is 12 residues. The V end was cut by 1 base, the J end by 4 bases, with 4 bases between. Germline assignment: CDR1 KGHDR and CDR2 SFDVKD. CDR3 protein: CATSDFGYEQYF. In DNA form, the CDR3 reads TGTGCCACCAGTGATTTCGGGTACGAGCAGTACTTC.

The V call is TRBV19, the J call TRBJ2-5, with a tentative D call TRBD1 (5 bases). This CDR3 contains 14 residues. Germline-derived CDR1 and CDR2 are LNHDA and SQIVND (reference sequence). V lost 2 bases to trimming and J lost 2 bases, with 9 bases between them. The CDR3 here is CASSIQGRQETQYF. The CDR3 nucleotides read TGTGCCAGTAGTATACAGGGCCGACAAGAGACCCAGTACTTC.

The chain employs TRBV29-1 and TRBJ2-1; no reliable D call. This CDR3 has 13 residues. The ends were cut back, 4 bases at V and 7 bases at J, with 14 bases in the middle. From germline, CDR1 is SQVTM and CDR2 ANQGSEA. The CDR3 loop is CSVVSTNGNEQFF. In DNA form, the CDR3 reads TGCAGCGTTGTGTCTACGAACGGGAATGAGCAGTTCTTC.

The rearrangement joins TRBV7-3 to TRBJ2-5; 7 bases line up with TRBD2. The CDR3 covers 15 residues. V trimming: 1 base; J trimming: 7 bases; junction bases outside the gene matches: 9. Germline CDR1 is SGHTA and CDR2 is FQGTGA. CDR3 in amino acids: CASSLSSKIAGTQYF. In DNA, the CDR3 is TGTGCCAGCAGCTTAAGTTCCAAAATAGCGGGGACCCAGTACTTC.

In its sample, this clonotype was seen once. The germline gene is not matched at one end of the junction; a read error may be the cause. This chain uses TRBV5-1 with TRBJ2-7, with unresolved D. Germline CDR1 SGHRS, CDR2 YFSETQ. The CDR3 extends over 16 amino acids. The CDR3 nucleotides are TGCGCCAGCAGCTTGGGGATGGGCCCGGCTACGGACGAGCAGCACTTC. It codes for CASSLGMGPATDEQHF.

This chain uses TRBV2 with TRBJ1-6, with D possibly being TRBD1 (6 bases). The CDR3 has 13 residues. Germline assignment: CDR1 SNHLY and CDR2 FYNNEI. Trimming took off 8 bases at V and 7 bases at J, with 12 bases between the two ends. The CDR3 DNA reads as TGTGCCAGCCCAGACAGGAAGAATTCACCCCTCCACTTT. Translated: CASPDRKNSPLHF.

In this sample, this clonotype turned up a few times. This chain connects TRBV7-9 to TRBJ1-1; possibly TRBD1 for D (6 bases). Trimming took 5 bases from V and 5 from J, leaving 12 bases between them. This CDR3 region has 13 residues. CDR1 and CDR2 from the germline V gene are SEHNR and FQNEAQ (reference sequence). The CDR3: CASSPNTGTEAFF. As DNA, the CDR3 is TGTGCCAGCAGCCCCAACACAGGGACTGAAGCTTTCTTT. Supplemented by reference TRBV7-9 and TRBJ1-1, the full variable domain reads DTGVSQNPRHKITKRGQNVTFRCDPISEHNRLYWYRQTLGQGPEFLTYFQNEAQLEKSRLLSDRFSAERPKGSFSTLEIQRTEQGDSAMYLCASSPNTGTEAFFGQGTRLTVV.

The gene calls are TRBV7-9 and TRBJ1-6; no clear D. This CDR3 spans 14 amino acids. In germline, CDR1 is SEHNR, CDR2 FQNEAQ (reference sequence). V lost 5 bases and J lost 10, with 15 bases in between. In DNA, the CDR3 is TGTGCCAGCAGCCAAACCTATCACAACTCACCCCTCCACTTT. Protein product: CASSQTYHNSPLHF.

The chain employs TRBV20-1 and TRBJ1-1; D gene ambiguous. This CDR3 spans 12 amino acids. V lost 0 bases and J lost 9, with 11 bases in between. The germline CDR1 and CDR2 sequences are DFQATT and SNEGSKA (reference sequence). The CDR3, as DNA: TGCAGTGCTAGAGATCGAACAGATCAAGCTTTCTTT. The encoded protein is CSARDRTDQAFF.

The gene calls are TRBV4-1 and TRBJ1-2; D gene unclear. Germline V gene sequence: CDR1 MGHRA, CDR2 YSYEKL. Trimming shortened V by 0 bases and J by 2 bases, and 7 bases separated the two germline ends. CDR3 length equals 14 residues. Here the CDR3 DNA reads TGCGCCAGCAGCCAAGATCAAGCAAACTATGGCTACACCTTC. Protein product: CASSQDQANYGYTF.

The V gene is TRBV14, the J gene TRBJ2-7, with a tentative D call TRBD1 (6 bases). The V gene's germline CDR1 is SGHDN and CDR2 FVKESK. Trimming stripped 0 bases from V and 0 bases from J, with 12 bases between. CDR3 size: 16 residues. The CDR3 region has the DNA TGTGCCAGCAGCCAAGAAGGGGGACGCATCTCCTACGAGCAGTACTTC. As protein: CASSQEGGRISYEQYF.

The CDR3 nucleotides are TGTGCCAGCAGCTTATCGTGGCAGCCCTACGAGCAGTACTTC. This encodes CASSLSWQPYEQYF. This rearrangement joins TRBV7-2 to TRBJ2-7; D is unresolved. Looked up from germline, CDR1 is SGHTA and CDR2 is FQGNSA. The V and J ends lost 2 bases and 2 bases respectively, with 10 bases between them. The CDR3 spans 14 residues.

This clonotype came up many times. This chain connects TRBV19 to TRBJ1-1; 8 positions match TRBD1. The germline gives CDR1 LNHDA, CDR2 SQIVND (reference sequence). With V trimmed by 7 bases and J by 3 bases, 7 bases remained unmatched. The CDR3 runs to 14 residues. CDR3 sequence reads: CASTPTGADTEAFF. The CDR3 DNA sequence: TGTGCCAGTACCCCGACAGGGGCCGACACTGAAGCTTTCTTT.

This clonotype was picked up one time. The chain has TRBV6-6 and TRBJ2-1, with D possibly matching TRBD2 (5 bases). From germline, CDR1 is MNHNY and CDR2 SVGAGI (reference sequence). The CDR3 is 14 residues long. Deletions cut 6 bases from V and 3 bases from J, with 12 bases between. The CDR3 region is CASSPAGYYNEQFF. The DNA for the CDR3 is TGTGCCAGCAGCCCCGCGGGCTACTACAATGAGCAGTTCTTC.

The V call is TRBV5-6, the J call TRBJ2-7; possibly TRBD1 for D (5 bases). Trimming left V 5 bases short and J 2 bases short, with 17 bases between. Germline lookup yields CDR1 SGHDT and CDR2 YYEEEE. The CDR3 sequence is 15 residues long. CDR3 DNA sequence: TGTGCCAGCAGTTTCTCAGGGTACGCAACCTACGAGCAGTACTTC. This encodes CASSFSGYATYEQYF.

This chain links TRBV2 with TRBJ1-5, with D maybe TRBD1 (6 bases). The CDR3 covers 14 residues. V lost 7 bases and J 9 bases, leaving 19 bases between the germline ends. Germline V gene lookup returns CDR1 SNHLY and CDR2 FYNNEI. For the CDR3, the DNA is TGTGCCAGCATGACGGACAGCGGGGGTTGGCCCCAGCATTTT. It translates to CASMTDSGGWPQHF.

The chain is built from TRBV20-1 and TRBJ1-1; D possibly corresponds to TRBD1 (6 bases). The CDR3 length is 13 residues. The germline gives CDR1 DFQATT, CDR2 SNEGSKA (reference sequence). CDR3 loop: CRTGQLMNTEAFF. The CDR3 DNA reads TGCAGAACAGGACAGTTAATGAACACTGAAGCTTTCTTT.

This chain links TRBV2 with TRBJ1-1; no firm D call. V was cut by 6 bases and J by 0 bases, with 8 bases left in between. The CDR3 is made up of 13 amino acids. Per germline, CDR1 SNHLY and CDR2 FYNNEI. The CDR3 region is CASSDGMNTEAFF. CDR3 DNA: TGTGCCAGCAGCGATGGGATGAACACTGAAGCTTTCTTT.

This clonotype was recorded at least ten times. This chain joins TRBV20-1 and TRBJ2-1; D is possibly TRBD1 (6 bases). From germline, CDR1 is DFQATT and CDR2 SNEGSKA (reference sequence). V dropped 1 base and J dropped 12 bases, with 13 bases sitting between them. The CDR3 covers 12 residues. CDR3 DNA: TGCAGTGCTAGAGTAGGCAGGGGATGGCAGTTCTTC. Translated, it gives CSARVGRGWQFF.

V usage is TRBV20-1 and J usage is TRBJ2-5; unclear D gene. CDR1 is DFQATT, CDR2 SNEGSKA, per germline (reference sequence). V was pared by 5 bases and J by 2 bases, with 12 bases between. This CDR3 has 13 residues. In nucleotides, the CDR3 is TGCAGTGCTCGAAGGCACGAGCAAGAGACCCAGTACTTC. Its translation is CSARRHEQETQYF.

This clonotype was recorded at least ten times. The chain employs TRBV6-4 and TRBJ2-3, with 8 bases lining up with TRBD1. Germline trimming cut 0 bases from V and 4 bases from J; bases unmatched to any gene: 3. Germline lookup yields CDR1 MRHNA and CDR2 SNTAGT. The CDR3 runs 15 residues. In DNA, the CDR3 is TGTGCCAGCAGTGACTCTGGACAGGGCTCAGATACGCAGTATTTT. Its translation is CASSDSGQGSDTQYF.

For the CDR3, the DNA is TGTGCCATCAGAAAGACCAGGACAGATGAAAAACTGTTTTTT. Its protein product is CAIRKTRTDEKLFF. The chain combines TRBV10-3 with TRBJ1-4; D is perhaps TRBD1 (6 bases). Germline-derived CDR1 and CDR2 are ENHRY and SYGVKD. This CDR3 has 14 residues. Trimming took 6 bases from V and 6 from J, leaving 14 bases between them.

This clonotype showed up just a few times. This rearrangement joins TRBV7-2 to TRBJ2-5; possibly TRBD1 for D (5 bases). The CDR3 is 14 amino acids. Trimming cost V 3 bases and J 1 base, with 9 bases left between them. The germline V gene encodes CDR1 SGHTA and CDR2 FQGNSA. The CDR3 loop is CASSFYGAQETQYF. The CDR3 DNA reads TGTGCCAGCAGCTTTTATGGGGCCCAAGAGACCCAGTACTTC.

In nucleotides, the CDR3 is TGTGCCAGCACTTTTCGAGGGGGTAGCGGGCGCACAGATACGCAGTATTTT. This encodes CASTFRGGSGRTDTQYF. V gene TRBV9 combines with J gene TRBJ2-3; a weak D match, TRBD2 (7 bases). The V gene lost 6 bases and the J gene lost 1 base, with 21 bases spanning the gap. Germline V gene lookup returns CDR1 SGDLS and CDR2 YYNGEE. The CDR3 extends over 17 amino acids.

The rearrangement links TRBV15 to TRBJ2-7; tentative D call: TRBD2 (5 bases). The CDR3 spans 12 residues. Per the germline V gene, CDR1 is LNHNV and CDR2 is YYDKDF (reference sequence). Trimming took 5 bases from V and 3 from J, leaving 8 bases between them. This CDR3 is CATSVGNYEQYF. In DNA form, the CDR3 reads TGTGCCACCAGCGTCGGGAACTACGAGCAGTACTTC.

A word on this clonotype: This may be a read error, as it is one base from a much larger clone. Without the conserved terminal phenylalanine or tryptophan, this CDR3 likely stems from a read error. The rearrangement uses TRBV5-5 and TRBJ2-1, with a possible D match to TRBD1 (5 bases). The germline V gene encodes CDR1 SGHKS and CDR2 YYEKEE (reference sequence). This CDR3 is 15 amino acids long. Trimming took off 4 bases at V and 2 bases at J, with 13 bases between the two ends. CDR3 sequence (DNA): TGTGCCAGCAGCAGCGACAGACGCCCCTACAATGAGCAGTTCCTC. It is translated as CASSSDRRPYNEQFL.